These 32 T cell receptor beta chains were sequenced from one sample in a study of shared clonotypes between healthy human individuals. The assay was immunoSEQ multiplex PCR, and TCRdb's table has in-frame clones only and misses some. The sample holds around 450,000 clones, roughly 83% seen once. The sample was PBMCs. These receptors all come from a woman in her thirties or forties in good health. Some clones in this sample may be carry-over from other donors' samples.

This clone appeared once. The chain couples TRBV19 to TRBJ2-1; maybe TRBD2 (5 bases). The germline gives CDR1 LNHDA, CDR2 SQIVND (reference sequence). Trimming pared 6 bases from V and 4 bases from J, leaving 16 bases between. CDR3 size: 15 residues. The CDR3 coding sequence is TGTGCCAGTAGCGAGGACTCGTACACTTACAATGAGCAGTTCTTC. This gives the protein CASSEDSYTYNEQFF.

CDR3 loop: CASRSSGLSSYNEQFF. In DNA form, the CDR3 reads TGTGCCAGCCGTTCTAGCGGGTTAAGCTCCTACAATGAGCAGTTCTTC. V and J are TRBV4-2 and TRBJ2-1, with 8 bases matching TRBD2. This CDR3 region has 16 residues. The V gene end was trimmed by 8 bases and the J gene end by 0 bases; junction bases not matched to a gene: 9. Germline values: CDR1 LGHNA, CDR2 YNFKEQ.

The chain employs TRBV7-3 and TRBJ2-1; 8 bases are a match to TRBD2. The CDR3 has 15 amino acids. V shed 5 bases and J 9 bases; nucleotides not matched to a gene: 12. Germline V CDR1 and CDR2: SGHTA, FQGTGA. CDR3 nucleotides: TGTGCCAGCAGCGCAGCGGGAGTTACTATCGGTGAGCAGTTCTTC. The encoded protein is CASSAAGVTIGEQFF.

This sequence joins TRBV5-1 and TRBJ2-1; tentative D call: TRBD2 (5 bases). Germline assignment: CDR1 SGHRS and CDR2 YFSETQ. There are 16 residues in the CDR3. Trimming shortened V by 0 bases and J by 2 bases, and 12 bases separated the two germline ends. This CDR3 reads CASSLAPVATYNEQFF. The CDR3 region has the DNA TGCGCCAGCAGCTTGGCCCCAGTAGCGACCTACAATGAGCAGTTCTTC.

This clone was found a few times. V usage is TRBV2 and J usage is TRBJ2-5; D gene uncertain. The J call may be wrong; the DNA end is better matched by TRBJ2-7. Germline CDR1 reads SNHLY; CDR2 reads FYNNEI. The CDR3 is made up of 13 amino acids. CDR3 DNA: TGTGCCAGCAGTGAAGTGGTCGCGTACGAGCAGTACTTC. This sequence encodes CASSEVVAYEQYF.

For the CDR3, the DNA is TGTGCCAGCAGCTTTACAGATAGCAATCAGCCCCAGCATTTT. Protein sequence: CASSFTDSNQPQHF. This chain links TRBV5-5 with TRBJ1-5; D is uncertain. Trimming cost V 2 bases and J 0 bases, with 6 bases left between them. The length of the CDR3 is 14 residues. CDR1 and CDR2 from the germline V gene are SGHKS and YYEKEE (reference sequence).

The V and J genes are TRBV27 and TRBJ2-7; TRBD1 might be the D (5 bases). Germline CDR1 MNHEY, CDR2 SMNVEV (reference sequence). The ends were cut back, 5 bases at V and 3 bases at J, with 17 bases in the middle. This CDR3 spans 15 amino acids. The CDR3 DNA is TGTGCCAGCAGTCCCTCGGTGATAGGGGACTACGAGCAGTACTTC. Translating gives CASSPSVIGDYEQYF.

This clone showed up just a few times. The chain is built from TRBV27 and TRBJ2-2; TRBD2 is a possible D gene (5 bases). V lost 6 bases to trimming and J lost 6 bases, with 14 bases between them. This CDR3 spans 14 amino acids. Germline lookup yields CDR1 MNHEY and CDR2 SMNVEV (reference sequence). The CDR3: CASRSWEKAGELFF. In DNA form, the CDR3 reads TGTGCCAGCAGGTCCTGGGAGAAGGCCGGGGAGCTGTTTTTT.

V usage is TRBV7-3 and J usage is TRBJ2-7, with unresolved D. The CDR3 runs to 16 residues. V lost 2 bases to trimming and J lost 1 base, with 15 bases between them. CDR1 SGHTA and CDR2 FQGTGA come from the germline V gene. The CDR3 bases are TGTGCCAGCAGCTTATCCCTTAGTCAGGCATCCTACGAGCAGTACTTC. Amino acid sequence: CASSLSLSQASYEQYF.

This rearrangement joins TRBV18 to TRBJ2-7; 9 nucleotides match TRBD1. CDR3 size: 14 residues. V lost 6 bases to trimming and J lost 3 bases; unmatched junction nucleotides: 6. In germline, CDR1 is KGHSH, CDR2 LQKENI. The CDR3 DNA sequence: TGTGCCAGCTCCCTGGGACAGGGTGGCTACGAGCAGTACTTC. Its protein product is CASSLGQGGYEQYF.

About this clone: A much bigger clone sits one base away, suggesting this may be a read error. Other DNA variants within this sample encode the same CDR3. The V call is TRBV7-9, the J call TRBJ2-2; D uncertain. Trimming cost V 5 bases and J 4 bases, with 8 bases left between them. Germline CDR1 reads SEHNR; CDR2 reads FQNEAQ (reference sequence). The CDR3 contains 13 residues. CDR3 coding DNA: TGTGCCAGCAGCCGGACGGGCACCGGGGAGCTGTTTTTT. Its protein product is CASSRTGTGELFF.

The chain couples TRBV28 to TRBJ2-2; D is unclear. Germline CDR1 and CDR2: MDHEN and SYDVKM. Deletions cut 8 bases from V and 2 bases from J, with 12 bases between. This CDR3 spans 14 amino acids. The DNA for the CDR3 is TGTGCCAGCGAGTCCAGATTCAACACCGGGGAGCTGTTTTTT. It yields the protein CASESRFNTGELFF.

V and J are TRBV7-9 and TRBJ1-1, with D perhaps matching TRBD1 (5 bases). V was trimmed by 5 bases and J by 5 bases, leaving 21 bases between them. This CDR3 region has 16 residues. Germline V gives CDR1 SEHNR, CDR2 FQNEAQ (reference sequence). The CDR3 nucleotides read TGTGCCAGCAGCCCCGGGGGTTGGGGGACGGGGACTGAAGCTTTCTTT. It is translated as CASSPGGWGTGTEAFF. The complete variable domain, with remaining parts taken from reference TRBV7-9 and TRBJ1-1, reads DTGVSQNPRHKITKRGQNVTFRCDPISEHNRLYWYRQTLGQGPEFLTYFQNEAQLEKSRLLSDRFSAERPKGSFSTLEIQRTEQGDSAMYLCASSPGGWGTGTEAFFGQGTRLTVV.

At least ten counts were recorded for this clone. The genes are TRBV28 and TRBJ2-7, with 7 bases identical to TRBD1. Germline V lookup: CDR1 MDHEN, CDR2 SYDVKM. The ends lost 6 bases at V and 0 bases at J; junction bases unmatched: 5. The CDR3 is made up of 14 amino acids. The CDR3 sequence: CASRAGDSSYEQYF. The DNA of the CDR3 is TGTGCCAGCAGAGCCGGGGACAGCTCCTACGAGCAGTACTTC.

The gene calls are TRBV20-1 and TRBJ2-5, with D unresolved. CDR1 is DFQATT, CDR2 SNEGSKA, per germline (reference sequence). The CDR3 spans 11 residues. The ends were cut back, 1 base at V and 9 bases at J, with 9 bases in the middle. CDR3 nucleotides: TGCAGTGCTAGAGGTTTGAGACCCCAGTACTTC. Translating gives CSARGLRPQYF.

The chain uses TRBV5-1 and TRBJ2-1; 14 bases align to TRBD2. V trimming: 4 bases; J trimming: 0 bases; junction bases outside the gene matches: 9. The CDR3 sequence is 19 residues long. Germline CDR1 and CDR2: SGHRS and YFSETQ. The CDR3 nucleotides read TGCGCCAGCAGCGATGGACTAGCGGGAGGTAAAAGCTCCTACAATGAGCAGTTCTTC. This sequence encodes CASSDGLAGGKSSYNEQFF.

Note on this clone: This probably arose from a read error, given a far larger clone one base away. V usage is TRBV30 and J usage is TRBJ2-7, with no clear D. The germline gives CDR1 GTSNPN, CDR2 SVGIG (reference sequence). The CDR3 runs to 13 residues. The CDR3 sequence is CTWSIATPGEQYF. The CDR3 bases are TGTACCTGGAGTATTGCTACCCCGGGTGAGCAGTACTTC. Together with reference TRBV30 and TRBJ2-7, the CDR3 gives the full variable domain: SQTIHQWPATLVQPVGSPLSLECTVEGTSNPNLYWYRQAAGRGLQLLFYSVGIGQISSEVPQNLSASRPQDRQFILSSKKLLLSDSGFYLCTWSIATPGEQYFGPGTRLTVT.

The chain uses TRBV25-1 and TRBJ2-1, with a weak D call TRBD1 (5 bases). This CDR3 region has 13 residues. CDR1 is MGHDK, CDR2 SYGVNS, per germline. Trimming removed 2 bases at V and 9 bases at J, with 11 bases between. The DNA of the CDR3 is TGTGCCAGCAGTGAAAATCGCGACAGTGAGCAGTTCTTC. Encoded protein: CASSENRDSEQFF.

This chain connects TRBV7-6 to TRBJ2-1; 7 bases agree with TRBD1. CDR1 SGHVS and CDR2 FNYEAQ come from the germline V gene. The CDR3 has 15 amino acids. With V trimmed by 4 bases and J by 2 bases, 5 bases remained unmatched. The CDR3 DNA is TGTGCCAGCAGCTCCACAGGGGCCACCTACAATGAGCAGTTCTTC. It translates to CASSSTGATYNEQFF.

The J gene is TRBJ2-1, the V gene TRBV28; the D gene is possibly TRBD2 (6 bases). Germline CDR1 is MDHEN and CDR2 is SYDVKM. V was trimmed by 8 bases and J by 0 bases, leaving 17 bases between them. The CDR3 contains 16 residues. CDR3 sequence: CASGLWRGSSYNEQFF. The CDR3 DNA follows: TGTGCCAGCGGCCTCTGGCGGGGTAGCTCCTACAATGAGCAGTTCTTC.

The gene calls are TRBV28 and TRBJ1-5; D is perhaps TRBD1 (5 bases). This CDR3 spans 15 amino acids. Germline values: CDR1 MDHEN, CDR2 SYDVKM. With 7 bases removed from V and 0 bases from J, the gap between germline ends came to 13 bases. The CDR3 region is CASNPGGYSNQPQHF. CDR3 DNA: TGTGCCAGCAACCCGGGGGGGTATAGCAATCAGCCCCAGCATTTT.

The genes are TRBV10-2 and TRBJ2-3; the D is unclear. V was cut by 5 bases and J by 1 base, with 7 bases left in between. The CDR3 consists of 13 residues. Germline V CDR1 and CDR2: WSHSY, SAAADI. This chain's CDR3 is CASSTGRTDTQYF. CDR3 nucleotide sequence: TGCGCCAGCAGTACGGGCCGCACAGATACGCAGTATTTT.

The CDR3, as DNA: TGCGCCAGCAGCTTGGAGGGACAGGGCTACGAGCAGTACTTC. Its translation is CASSLEGQGYEQYF. J is TRBJ2-7 and V is TRBV5-1, with 9 positions matching TRBD1. V was pared by 0 bases and J by 3 bases, with 1 base of the junction left unmatched. Looked up from germline, CDR1 is SGHRS and CDR2 is YFSETQ. This CDR3 has 14 residues.

J is TRBJ2-6 and V is TRBV7-3; maybe TRBD1 (5 bases). Trimming removed 5 bases from V and 0 bases from J, with 14 bases in between. Germline V lookup: CDR1 SGHTA, CDR2 FQGTGA. The CDR3 is 17 residues long. The CDR3 DNA is TGTGCCAGCAGCCCGCGACAGACTTTCTCTGGGGCCAACGTCCTGACTTTC. It encodes CASSPRQTFSGANVLTF.

A single count supports this clone. The chain is built from TRBV30 and TRBJ2-2; no reliable D call. Trimming took off 0 bases at V and 2 bases at J, with 7 bases between the two ends. This CDR3 spans 14 amino acids. Germline V gene data show CDR1 as GTSNPN and CDR2 as SVGIG (reference sequence). For the CDR3, the DNA is TGTGCCTGGAGTGTAGCTGTTAACACCGGGGAGCTGTTTTTT. Its protein is CAWSVAVNTGELFF.

A word on this clone: Its ends do not fully match the called genes, so a read error is possible. The chain carries TRBV28 and TRBJ1-5, with a tentative D call TRBD1 (6 bases). The CDR3 is 14 amino acids. Germline lookup yields CDR1 MDHEN and CDR2 SYDVKM. The CDR3 DNA follows: TGTGCCAGCAGTCCCGTGGGGGGCAAGCAGCCCCAGCATTTT. Translating gives CASSPVGGKQPQHF.

V is TRBV9 and J is TRBJ2-7; 7 bases fit TRBD1. Trimming cost V 0 bases and J 3 bases; bases outside gene matches: 3. The CDR3 is made up of 14 amino acids. Germline-derived CDR1 and CDR2 are SGDLS and YYNGEE. Here the CDR3 reads CASSVEGTDYEQYF. CDR3 nucleotide sequence: TGTGCCAGCAGCGTAGAAGGGACAGACTACGAGCAGTACTTC.

This clone was detected only a few times. This chain connects TRBV4-2 to TRBJ2-1, with 7 nucleotides matching TRBD2. Germline-derived CDR1 and CDR2 are LGHNA and YNFKEQ. J gave up 8 bases and V 0 bases, and 7 bases lay outside the gene matches. The CDR3 extends over 15 amino acids. CDR3 in DNA: TGTGCCAGCAGCCAAGATTTAGCGGGTGGCGATGAGCAGTTCTTC. Its translation is CASSQDLAGGDEQFF.

The V and J genes are TRBV7-9 and TRBJ2-1; 11 bases line up with TRBD2. V shed 4 bases and J 5 bases; nucleotides not matched to a gene: 7. From germline, CDR1 is SEHNR and CDR2 FQNEAQ (reference sequence). The length of the CDR3 is 16 residues. In nucleotides, the CDR3 is TGTGCCAGCAGCTCTTTTGGGACTAGCGGCGACAATGAGCAGTTCTTC. Translation gives CASSSFGTSGDNEQFF.

Notes on this clone: This probably arose from a read error, given a far larger clone one base away. The same CDR3 arises from other DNA sequences in this sample as well. The genes are TRBV28 and TRBJ2-1, with TRBD1 matching over 11 bases. V was clipped by 6 bases and J by 9 bases; unmatched bases: 13. The CDR3 is 16 amino acids. The germline V gene encodes CDR1 MDHEN and CDR2 SYDVKM. The CDR3 protein is CASRRTGGYSSAEQFF. DNA for the CDR3: TGTGCCAGCAGGCGGACAGGGGGCTATTCGTCGGCTGAGCAGTTCTTC. Supplemented by reference TRBV28 and TRBJ2-1, the full variable domain reads DVKVTQSSRYLVKRTGEKVFLECVQDMDHENMFWYRQDPGLGLRLIYFSYDVKMKEKGDIPEGYSVSREKKERFSLILESASTNQTSMYLCASRRTGGYSSAEQFFGPGTRLTVL.

This chain connects TRBV2 to TRBJ2-5; D uncertain. Germline-derived CDR1 and CDR2 are SNHLY and FYNNEI. V was clipped by 1 base and J by 4 bases, with 1 base between them. The CDR3 is 11 amino acids. The CDR3: CASSEVETQYF. CDR3 bases: TGTGCCAGCAGTGAAGTAGAGACCCAGTACTTC.

The chain recombines TRBV7-9 with TRBJ2-7; 12 nucleotides match TRBD2. After removal of 1 base from V and 6 bases from J, the junction contained 7 bases not matched to a gene. CDR1 and CDR2 (germline): SEHNR, FQNEAQ (reference sequence). This CDR3 spans 16 amino acids. In nucleotides, the CDR3 is TGTGCCAGCAGCTTAGGGTCTAGCGGGAGGGCCGGCGAGCAGTACTTC. It yields the protein CASSLGSSGRAGEQYF.